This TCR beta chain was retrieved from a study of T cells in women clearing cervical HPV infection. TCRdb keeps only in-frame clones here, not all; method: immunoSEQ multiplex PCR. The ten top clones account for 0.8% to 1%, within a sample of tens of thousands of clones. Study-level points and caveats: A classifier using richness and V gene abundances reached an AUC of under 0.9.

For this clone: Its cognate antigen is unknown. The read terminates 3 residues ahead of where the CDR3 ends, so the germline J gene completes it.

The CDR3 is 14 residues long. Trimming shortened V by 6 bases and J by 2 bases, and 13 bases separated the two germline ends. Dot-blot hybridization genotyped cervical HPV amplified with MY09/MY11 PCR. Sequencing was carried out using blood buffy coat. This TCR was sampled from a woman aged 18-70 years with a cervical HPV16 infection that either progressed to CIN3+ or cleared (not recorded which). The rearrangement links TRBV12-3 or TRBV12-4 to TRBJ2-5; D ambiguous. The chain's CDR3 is CASSPTTGQETQYF. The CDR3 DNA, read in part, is TGTGCCAGCAGCCCCACTACTGGACAAGAGACC.